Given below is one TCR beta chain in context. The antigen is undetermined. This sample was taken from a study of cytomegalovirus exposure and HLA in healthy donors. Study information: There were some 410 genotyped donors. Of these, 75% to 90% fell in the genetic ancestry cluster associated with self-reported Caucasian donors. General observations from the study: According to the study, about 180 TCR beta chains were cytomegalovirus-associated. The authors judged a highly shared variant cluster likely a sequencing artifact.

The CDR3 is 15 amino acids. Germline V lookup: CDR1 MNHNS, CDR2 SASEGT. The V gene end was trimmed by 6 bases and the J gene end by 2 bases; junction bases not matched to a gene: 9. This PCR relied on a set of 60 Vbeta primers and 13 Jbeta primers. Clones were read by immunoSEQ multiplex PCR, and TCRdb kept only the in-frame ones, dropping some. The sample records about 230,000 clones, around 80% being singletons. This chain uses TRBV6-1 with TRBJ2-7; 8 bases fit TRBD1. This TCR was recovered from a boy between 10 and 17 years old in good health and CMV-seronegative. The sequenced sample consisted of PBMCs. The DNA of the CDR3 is TGTGCCAGCAGCTGGACAGGGAGTGGTCCCTACGAGCAGTACTTC. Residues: CASSWTGSGPYEQYF.